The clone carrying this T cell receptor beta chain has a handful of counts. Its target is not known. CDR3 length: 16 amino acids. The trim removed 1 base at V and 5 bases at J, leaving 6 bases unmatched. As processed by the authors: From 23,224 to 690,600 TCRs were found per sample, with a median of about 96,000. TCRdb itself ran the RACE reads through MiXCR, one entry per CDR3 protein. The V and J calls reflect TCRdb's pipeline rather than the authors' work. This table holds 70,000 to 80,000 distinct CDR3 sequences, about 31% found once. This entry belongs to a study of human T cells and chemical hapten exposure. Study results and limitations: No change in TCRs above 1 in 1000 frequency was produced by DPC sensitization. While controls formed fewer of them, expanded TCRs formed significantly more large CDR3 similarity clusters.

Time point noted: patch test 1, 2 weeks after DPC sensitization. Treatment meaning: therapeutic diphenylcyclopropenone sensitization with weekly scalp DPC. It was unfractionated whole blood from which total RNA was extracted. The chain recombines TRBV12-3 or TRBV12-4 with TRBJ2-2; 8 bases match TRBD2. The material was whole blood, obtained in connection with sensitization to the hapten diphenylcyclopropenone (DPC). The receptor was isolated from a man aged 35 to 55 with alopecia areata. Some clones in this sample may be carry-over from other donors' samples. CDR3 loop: CASSLEGGRLTGELFF. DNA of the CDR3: TGTGCCAGCAGTTTAGAAGGCGGGAGGTTGACCGGGGAGCTGTTTTTT.